The 18 T cell receptor beta chains presented below share a single source sample, sequenced in a study of T cell changes during pregnancy in multiple sclerosis. Only in-frame clones appear in the TCRdb table, and some are missing; sequencing was by immunoSEQ multiplex PCR. In the table there are some 100,000 clones, about 94% of which are singletons. This specimen was peripheral blood, taken before pregnancy. Source of these receptors: a female donor with multiple sclerosis, enrolled in a pregnancy study.

The chain couples TRBV10-3 to TRBJ2-2; 10 bases agree with TRBD2. Germline lookup yields CDR1 ENHRY and CDR2 SYGVKD. The length of the CDR3 is 15 residues. V dropped 2 bases and J dropped 5; count of bases not matched to a gene: 2. CDR3 nucleotides: TGTGCCATCAGTGAGCTAGCGGGAGAGACCGGGGAGCTGTTTTTT. It encodes CAISELAGETGELFF.

This chain connects TRBV19 to TRBJ2-1, with 16 positions matching TRBD2. The CDR3 loop spans 18 amino acids. Germline V gene lookup returns CDR1 LNHDA and CDR2 SQIVND (reference sequence). V trimming: 6 bases; J trimming: 7 bases; junction bases outside the gene matches: 12. CDR3 bases: TGTGCCAGTAGGCCGGGACTAGCGGGAGGGCCGCGATGGAATGAGCAGTTCTTC. The encoded protein is CASRPGLAGGPRWNEQFF.

This rearrangement joins TRBV7-9 to TRBJ2-5; possibly TRBD2 for D (6 bases). V was pared by 8 bases and J by 5 bases, with 15 bases between. This CDR3 spans 13 amino acids. The V gene's germline CDR1 is SEHNR and CDR2 FQNEAQ (reference sequence). The CDR3 DNA reads TGTGCCAGCGATGGGGGGTTTGACGAGACCCAGTACTTC. Amino acid sequence: CASDGGFDETQYF.

This chain uses TRBV4-1 with TRBJ1-2, with TRBD1 matching over 9 bases. Germline CDR1 MGHRA, CDR2 YSYEKL. Trimming removed 8 bases from V and 8 bases from J; junction bases left unmatched: 18. The CDR3 spans 16 residues. The DNA of the CDR3 is TGCGCCAGCTTTGAGCCCAACAGGGGGCCCCGAGAAGGCTACACCTTC. Protein: CASFEPNRGPREGYTF.

V gene TRBV7-9 combines with J gene TRBJ1-2; D is uncertain. CDR3 length equals 13 residues. Trimming removed 4 bases from V and 4 bases from J, with 10 bases in between. From germline, CDR1 is SEHNR and CDR2 FQNEAQ (reference sequence). The CDR3: CASSSPGPYGYTF. CDR3 nucleotides: TGTGCCAGCAGCTCCCCGGGTCCCTATGGCTACACCTTC.

The chain employs TRBV7-2 and TRBJ1-2; tentatively, D is TRBD1 (5 bases). CDR3 length: 14 residues. Trimming stripped 5 bases from V and 8 bases from J, with 18 bases between. Per germline, CDR1 SGHTA and CDR2 FQGNSA. The CDR3 spells CASSRSSGEVGYTF. In DNA, the CDR3 is TGTGCCAGCAGCCGATCATCGGGGGAAGTAGGCTACACCTTC.

The gene calls are TRBV5-1 and TRBJ2-7, with 9 bases lining up with TRBD2. Germline V gene data show CDR1 as SGHRS and CDR2 as YFSETQ. The CDR3 has 17 amino acids. V lost 0 bases and J lost 0; bases outside the gene matches: 7. In nucleotides, the CDR3 is TGCGCCAGCAGCTTGGCCCAAGCTAGCGGGGACTCCTACGAGCAGTACTTC. It encodes CASSLAQASGDSYEQYF.

The V and J genes are TRBV28 and TRBJ1-2; D ambiguous. Trimming took off 7 bases at V and 5 bases at J, with 11 bases between the two ends. The length of the CDR3 is 12 residues. The V gene's germline CDR1 is MDHEN and CDR2 SYDVKM. CDR3 bases: TGTGCCAGCACCGCAACGGGATATGGCTACACCTTC. This gives the protein CASTATGYGYTF.

The chain couples TRBV7-9 to TRBJ2-7; TRBD1 is a possible D gene (6 bases). CDR3 length: 13 amino acids. Trimming took off 4 bases at V and 2 bases at J, with 9 bases between the two ends. Germline V gene data show CDR1 as SEHNR and CDR2 as FQNEAQ (reference sequence). The CDR3 DNA follows: TGTGCCAGCAGCTCCGCAGGGGCCTACGAGCAGTACTTC. Its protein product is CASSSAGAYEQYF.

The CDR3 here is CASSTGTSGSRTDTQYF. Written as DNA, the CDR3 is TGTGCCAGCAGCACGGGGACTAGCGGGAGTAGAACAGATACGCAGTATTTT. The chain combines TRBV9 with TRBJ2-3; 14 bases agree with TRBD2. The germline CDR1 and CDR2 sequences are SGDLS and YYNGEE. CDR3 length equals 17 residues. V shed 4 bases, J shed 3 bases, and the junction held 7 bases outside the gene matches.

The chain links TRBV19 to TRBJ2-2; a possible D gene is TRBD1 (6 bases). The CDR3 is 14 amino acids. V was shortened by 5 bases and J by 4 bases, with 11 bases between the two germline ends. Per germline, CDR1 LNHDA and CDR2 SQIVND (reference sequence). CDR3 coding DNA: TGTGCCAGTAGTCCCGACAGGTCCACCGGGGAGCTGTTTTTT. Its protein product is CASSPDRSTGELFF. Drawing the rest from reference TRBV19 and TRBJ2-2, the complete variable domain is DGGITQSPKYLFRKEGQNVTLSCEQNLNHDAMYWYRQDPGQGLRLIYYSQIVNDFQKGDIAEGYSVSREKKESFPLTVTSAQKNPTAFYLCASSPDRSTGELFFGEGSRLTVL.

The genes are TRBV13 and TRBJ2-5, with TRBD2 matching over 8 bases. CDR1 is PRHDT and CDR2 is FYEKMQ in the germline V gene (reference sequence). V trimming: 1 base; J trimming: 4 bases; junction bases outside the gene matches: 14. The CDR3 has 18 residues. CDR3 protein: CASSLDGGLAGQRETQYF. CDR3 bases: TGTGCCAGCAGCTTAGATGGGGGGCTAGCGGGTCAGAGAGAGACCCAGTACTTC.

The J gene is TRBJ2-7, the V gene TRBV19, with TRBD2 matching over 14 bases. Looked up from germline, CDR1 is LNHDA and CDR2 is SQIVND (reference sequence). This CDR3 has 17 amino acids. V lost 9 bases and J lost 6; bases outside the gene matches: 16. The CDR3 DNA reads TGTGCCAGGCCCCGTCCCCTGACTAGCGGGGGGGCGCCCGAGCAGTACTTC. Amino acids: CARPRPLTSGGAPEQYF.

The chain couples TRBV19 to TRBJ2-2, with 8 bases identical to TRBD1. CDR1 LNHDA and CDR2 SQIVND come from the germline V gene (reference sequence). The CDR3 is 14 amino acids. The junction had 7 bases not matched to a gene; V was cut back by 7 bases and J by 6 bases. CDR3 sequence: CASKWTGRPGELFF. The CDR3 DNA is TGTGCCAGTAAATGGACAGGGAGACCCGGGGAGCTGTTTTTT.

The rearrangement uses TRBV30 and TRBJ2-6, with D perhaps matching TRBD2 (5 bases). Germline CDR1 GTSNPN, CDR2 SVGIG (reference sequence). The CDR3 totals 14 residues. With 3 bases removed from V and 0 bases from J, the gap between germline ends came to 6 bases. The CDR3 nucleotides read TGTGCCTGGAGCCGGGACTCTGGGGCCAACGTCCTGACTTTC. Encoded protein: CAWSRDSGANVLTF.

The rearrangement links TRBV27 to TRBJ2-3, with 10 bases fitting TRBD2. Trimming at V came to 4 bases and at J to 4 bases, leaving 14 bases not matched to a gene. The CDR3 covers 18 residues. The germline gives CDR1 MNHEY, CDR2 SMNVEV (reference sequence). The CDR3 loop is CASSSPIAGGSQADTQYF. CDR3 nucleotide sequence: TGTGCCAGCAGTTCCCCCATAGCGGGAGGTTCGCAGGCAGATACGCAGTATTTT.

The chain joins TRBV7-6 to TRBJ1-5; the D gene is possibly TRBD1 (6 bases). The V and J ends lost 5 bases and 3 bases respectively, with 8 bases between them. The CDR3 runs 13 residues. CDR1 and CDR2 from the germline V gene are SGHVS and FNYEAQ. The CDR3, as DNA: TGTGCCAGCAGCCAGGGGTTCAATCAGCCCCAGCATTTT. This sequence encodes CASSQGFNQPQHF.

The chain recombines TRBV27 with TRBJ2-2; D gene ambiguous. V was trimmed by 3 bases and J by 2 bases, leaving 10 bases between them. CDR3 size: 15 residues. Germline values: CDR1 MNHEY, CDR2 SMNVEV (reference sequence). The CDR3 DNA reads as TGTGCCAGCAGTTTCACACAGTCCAACACCGGGGAGCTGTTTTTT. Residues: CASSFTQSNTGELFF.